This TCR beta chain was sequenced during a study of T cell repertoires in ileal Crohn's disease. Study-wide context: Patients had a median 7.9-year disease duration, and roughly 32% were active smokers. Postoperative therapy was given to about half: eleven to twelve thiopurines, roughly 20 anti-TNF agents.

General study points: Mucosal expansions were suggested to be mainly CD8 T cells.

Profiled with immunoSEQ multiplex PCR; TCRdb holds only in-frame clones, not every one. The table has approximately 7,900 clones, roughly 79% seen once. For this clone: Its antigen remains unidentified.

The sequenced material came from ileal tissue. The source of this sequence is an adult with Crohn's disease.

The CDR3 sequence: CSAGTIHEQFF. CDR3 bases: TGCAGTGCAGGGACTATCCATGAGCAGTTCTTC. The chain carries TRBV20-1 and TRBJ2-1; 7 bases map to TRBD2. CDR3 length: 11 residues. The V gene end was trimmed by 6 bases and the J gene end by 8 bases; junction bases not matched to a gene: 4. Germline loops: CDR1 DFQATT, CDR2 SNEGSKA (reference sequence).